This T cell receptor (beta chain) was recovered during a study of CD8 T cells in ankylosing spondylitis. Findings of the study overall: Disease-linked clones, CD8+, were relatively rare in peripheral blood. Disease-linked clones were reportedly significantly enriched in matched ankylosing spondylitis synovial fluid. There were earlier reports of some motif variants in reactive arthritis synovial fluid and blood.

The authors made TCR beta libraries by quantitative 5'-RACE with molecular barcodes. MiXCR was run by TCRdb on the 5' RACE reads, yielding one entry per CDR3 protein. The top ten hold around 16% of the sample, which has roughly 150,000 distinct CDR3 sequences, around a tenth seen once. In regard to this clonotype: The antigen is unknown.

This CDR3 is 15 amino acids long. In germline, CDR1 is LGHDT, CDR2 YNNKEL (reference sequence). Trimming cost V 0 bases and J 4 bases, with 13 bases left between them. V gene TRBV3-1 combines with J gene TRBJ2-7; a possible D gene is TRBD2 (6 bases). The clonotype was recovered from a female donor with ankylosing spondylitis or in good health (not recorded which). Source material: blood, either unsorted or a sorted T cell fraction (not recorded which). CDR3 DNA: TGTGCCAGCAGCCAAGACCTTTTCGGGGGTTACGAGCAGTACTTC. Amino acid sequence: CASSQDLFGGYEQYF.